A few counts support the clone carrying this TCR beta chain. Its antigen is currently unknown. The sample originates from a study of response to subunit inactivated influenza vaccine. Study conclusions and caveats: With each seasonal influenza vaccination, the authors suggested, few new T cells are recruited.

TCRdb used MiXCR to reprocess the RT-PCR reads, holding one entry per CDR3 protein. The profile covers about 580,000 distinct CDR3 sequences, with approximately 15% appearing a single time and over 8.5% taken by the ten largest. Looked up from germline, CDR1 is SGHDN and CDR2 is FVKESK. The CDR3 has 14 amino acids. The V end was cut by 4 bases, the J end by 9 bases, with 18 bases between. This TCR was recovered from a man aged 45 to 65 who received an inactivated influenza vaccine. The source was PBMCs from blood, collected about 11 days after vaccination. The chain couples TRBV14 to TRBJ2-5; D is ambiguous. The CDR3 loop reads CASSPGPEGKAQYF. The CDR3 region has the DNA TGTGCCAGCAGCCCCGGACCCGAAGGGAAGGCCCAGTACTTC. The variable domain in full, completed from reference TRBV14 and TRBJ2-5, reads EAGVTQFPSHSVIEKGQTVTLRCDPISGHDNLYWYRRVMGKEIKFLLHFVKESKQDESGMPNNRFLAERTGGTYSTLKVQPAELEDSGVYFCASSPGPEGKAQYFGPGTRLLVL.